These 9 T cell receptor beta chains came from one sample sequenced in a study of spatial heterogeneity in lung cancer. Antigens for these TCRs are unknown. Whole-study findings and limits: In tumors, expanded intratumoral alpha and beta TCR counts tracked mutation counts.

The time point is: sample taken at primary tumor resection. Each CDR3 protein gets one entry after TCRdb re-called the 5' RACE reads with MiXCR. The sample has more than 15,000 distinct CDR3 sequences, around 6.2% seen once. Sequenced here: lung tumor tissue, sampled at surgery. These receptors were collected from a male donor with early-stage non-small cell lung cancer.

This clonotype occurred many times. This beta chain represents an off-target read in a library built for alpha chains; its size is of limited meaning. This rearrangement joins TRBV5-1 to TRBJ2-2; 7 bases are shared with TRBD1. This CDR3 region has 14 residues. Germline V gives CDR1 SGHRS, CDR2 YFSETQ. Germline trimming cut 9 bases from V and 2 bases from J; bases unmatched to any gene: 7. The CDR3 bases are TGCGCCATTAGGGGGCCGAGTAACACCGGGGAGCTGTTTTTT. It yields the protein CAIRGPSNTGELFF.

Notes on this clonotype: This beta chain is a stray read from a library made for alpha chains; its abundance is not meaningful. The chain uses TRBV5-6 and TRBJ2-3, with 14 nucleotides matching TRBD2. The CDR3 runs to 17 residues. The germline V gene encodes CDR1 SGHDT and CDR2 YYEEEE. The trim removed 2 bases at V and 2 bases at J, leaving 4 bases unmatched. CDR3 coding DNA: TGTGCCAGCAGCTTCCCGGGACTAGCGGGGGTCACAGATACGCAGTATTTT. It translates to CASSFPGLAGVTDTQYF.

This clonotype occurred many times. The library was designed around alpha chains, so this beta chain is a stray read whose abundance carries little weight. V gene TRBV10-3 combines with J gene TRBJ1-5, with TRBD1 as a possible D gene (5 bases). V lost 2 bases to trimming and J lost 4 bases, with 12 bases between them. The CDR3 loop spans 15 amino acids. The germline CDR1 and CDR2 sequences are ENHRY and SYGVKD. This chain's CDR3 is CAISEGGRSNQPQHF. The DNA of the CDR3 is TGTGCCATCAGTGAGGGGGGAAGGTCTAATCAGCCCCAGCATTTT.

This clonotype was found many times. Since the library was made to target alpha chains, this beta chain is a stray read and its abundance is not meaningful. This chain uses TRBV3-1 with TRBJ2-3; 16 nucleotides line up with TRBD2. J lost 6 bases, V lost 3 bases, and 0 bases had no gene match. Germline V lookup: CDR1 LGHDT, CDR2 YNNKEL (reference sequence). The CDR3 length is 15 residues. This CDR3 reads CASSQGLAGGDTQYF. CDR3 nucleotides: TGTGCCAGCAGCCAGGGACTAGCGGGAGGGGATACGCAGTATTTT.

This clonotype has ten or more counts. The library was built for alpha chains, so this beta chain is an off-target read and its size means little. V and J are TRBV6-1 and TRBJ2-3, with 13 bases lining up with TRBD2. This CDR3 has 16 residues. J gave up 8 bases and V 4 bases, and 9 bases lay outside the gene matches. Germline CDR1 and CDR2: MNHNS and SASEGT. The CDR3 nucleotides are TGTGCCAGCAGTGGAGGACTAGCGGGAGAAGGAGTTACGCAGTATTTT. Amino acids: CASSGGLAGEGVTQYF.

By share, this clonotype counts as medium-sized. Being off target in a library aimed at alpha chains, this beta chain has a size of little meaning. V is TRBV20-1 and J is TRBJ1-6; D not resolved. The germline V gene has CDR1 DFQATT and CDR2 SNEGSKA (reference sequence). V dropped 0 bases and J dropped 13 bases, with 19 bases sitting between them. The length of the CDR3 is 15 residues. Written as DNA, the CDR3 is TGCAGTGCTAGAGATCCCCCCGGTTATTATCCGCCCCTCCACTTT. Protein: CSARDPPGYYPPLHF.

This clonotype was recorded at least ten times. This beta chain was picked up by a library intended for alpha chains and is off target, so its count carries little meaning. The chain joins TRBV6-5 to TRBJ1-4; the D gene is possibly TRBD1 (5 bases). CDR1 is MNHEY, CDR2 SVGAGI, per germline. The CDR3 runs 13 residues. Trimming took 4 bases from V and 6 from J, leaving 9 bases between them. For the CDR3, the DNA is TGTGCCAGCAGTTCCGGGACTTATGAAAAACTGTTTTTT. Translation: CASSSGTYEKLFF.

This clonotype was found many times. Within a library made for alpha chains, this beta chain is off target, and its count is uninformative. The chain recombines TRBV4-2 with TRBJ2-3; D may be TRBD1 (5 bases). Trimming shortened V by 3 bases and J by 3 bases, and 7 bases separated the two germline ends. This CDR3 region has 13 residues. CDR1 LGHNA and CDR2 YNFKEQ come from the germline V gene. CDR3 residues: CASSHRVTDTQYF. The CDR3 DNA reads TGTGCCAGCAGCCACAGGGTAACAGATACGCAGTATTTT.

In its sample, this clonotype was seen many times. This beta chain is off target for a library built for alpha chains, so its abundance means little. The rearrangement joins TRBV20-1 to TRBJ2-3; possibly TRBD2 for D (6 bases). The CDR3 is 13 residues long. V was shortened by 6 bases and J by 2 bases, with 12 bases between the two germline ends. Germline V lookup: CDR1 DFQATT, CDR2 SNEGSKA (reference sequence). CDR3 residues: CSARRGTTDTQYF. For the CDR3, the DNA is TGCAGTGCACGGAGGGGCACCACAGATACGCAGTATTTT.